Shown below are 13 T cell receptor beta chains from a single sample sequenced in a study of blood T cells in healthy people across ages. Next came a second PCR, run for about 7 to 12 cycles, which used a sample-barcoded 5' primer along with a J-beta primer mix. MiXCR, applied by TCRdb to the 5' RACE reads, yields one record per CDR3 protein. This sample carries over 1,500,000 distinct CDR3 sequences, around 48% of them seen once, and the ten largest clones take 2.1%. The sample comprised blood. These receptors were obtained from a woman aged 40 to 49 in good health.

In its sample, this clonotype was seen a few times. The rearrangement joins TRBV28 to TRBJ2-6; the D is unclear. With 3 bases removed from V and 0 bases from J, the gap between germline ends came to 3 bases. CDR1 MDHEN and CDR2 SYDVKM come from the germline V gene. The CDR3 extends over 14 amino acids. CDR3 DNA sequence: TGTGCCAGCAGTTTCTACTCTGGGGCCAACGTCCTGACTTTC. It is translated as CASSFYSGANVLTF. Supplemented by reference TRBV28 and TRBJ2-6, the full variable domain reads DVKVTQSSRYLVKRTGEKVFLECVQDMDHENMFWYRQDPGLGLRLIYFSYDVKMKEKGDIPEGYSVSREKKERFSLILESASTNQTSMYLCASSFYSGANVLTFGAGSRLTVL.

V gene TRBV5-6 combines with J gene TRBJ2-3; TRBD1 aligns across 8 bases. The ends lost 4 bases at V and 10 bases at J; junction bases unmatched: 11. The CDR3 totals 14 residues. The germline V gene has CDR1 SGHDT and CDR2 YYEEEE. The CDR3 bases are TGTGCCAGCAGCCGCCAACAGGGGGTAGGTCCGCAGTATTTT. This encodes CASSRQQGVGPQYF.

This chain connects TRBV24-1 to TRBJ1-2; D not resolved. Germline values: CDR1 KGHDR, CDR2 SFDVKD. The CDR3 has 15 residues. The ends were cut back, 0 bases at V and 0 bases at J, with 7 bases in the middle. CDR3 protein: CATSDLDGANYGYTF. The CDR3 nucleotides read TGTGCCACCAGTGATTTGGACGGAGCTAACTATGGCTACACCTTC.

This clonotype appeared a few times. The chain combines TRBV5-1 with TRBJ2-5; no firm D call. Germline values: CDR1 SGHRS, CDR2 YFSETQ. V was cut by 1 base and J by 1 base, with 8 bases left in between. The CDR3 has 14 residues. The CDR3 is CASSLNVGQETQYF. As DNA, the CDR3 is TGCGCCAGCAGCTTGAATGTGGGCCAAGAGACCCAGTACTTC.

This clonotype has just a few counts. The J gene is TRBJ2-5, the V gene TRBV11-3, with D possibly matching TRBD2 (7 bases). The CDR3 length is 16 residues. Germline V CDR1 and CDR2: SGHNT, YENEEA. V was pared by 5 bases and J by 0 bases, with 16 bases between. CDR3 sequence reads: CASSPGGGAYQETQYF. The CDR3 DNA reads as TGTGCCAGCAGCCCCGGAGGGGGGGCGTACCAAGAGACCCAGTACTTC.

This clonotype was counted between two and nine times. The gene calls are TRBV7-2 and TRBJ2-7, with 8 bases lining up with TRBD1. The CDR3 extends over 18 amino acids. Unmatched junction bases numbered 17, after V lost 3 bases and J lost 4 bases. Germline V lookup: CDR1 SGHTA, CDR2 FQGNSA. The DNA for the CDR3 is TGTGCCAGCAGCTTCGAATTCACGTGGGGGACAGGAAAATACGAGCAGTACTTC. This encodes CASSFEFTWGTGKYEQYF.

This clonotype was seen only once. The gene calls are TRBV4-3 and TRBJ1-4; possible D gene TRBD1, 6 bases. Deletions cut 0 bases from V and 0 bases from J, with 11 bases between. The CDR3 loop spans 17 amino acids. Germline V gene sequence: CDR1 LGHNA, CDR2 YSLEER. CDR3 in DNA: TGCGCCAGCAGCCAAGATCGGGGGGGGCCAACTAATGAAAAACTGTTTTTT. Translating it yields CASSQDRGGPTNEKLFF.

With respect to this clonotype: This may be a read error, as it is one base from a much larger clone. The chain links TRBV11-1 to TRBJ2-5; D unclear. This CDR3 has 11 amino acids. Germline lookup yields CDR1 SGHAT and CDR2 FQDESV (reference sequence). The CDR3 reads CVSSWEETQYF. Written as DNA, the CDR3 is TGTGTCAGCAGCTGGGAAGAGACCCAGTACTTC.

This clonotype was counted a few times. V usage is TRBV28 and J usage is TRBJ2-3; 12 bases line up with TRBD2. Germline trimming cut 8 bases from V and 5 bases from J; bases unmatched to any gene: 5. The CDR3 has 14 amino acids. Germline V CDR1 and CDR2: MDHEN, SYDVKM. The CDR3 reads CASPSGGAIDTQYF. The CDR3 bases are TGTGCCAGCCCTAGCGGGGGGGCTATAGATACGCAGTATTTT.

The chain is built from TRBV27 and TRBJ1-1; D may be TRBD1 (6 bases). This CDR3 contains 14 residues. Germline CDR1 is MNHEY and CDR2 is SMNVEV (reference sequence). V lost 5 bases and J lost 3, with 13 bases in between. The CDR3 reads CASSPEQGYTEAFF. The CDR3 coding sequence is TGTGCCAGCAGTCCAGAACAGGGTTACACTGAAGCTTTCTTT.

The DNA for the CDR3 is TGTGCCACCAGTGATACGGGACAGGGGTGGGATGAGCAGTTCTTC. The encoded protein is CATSDTGQGWDEQFF. J is TRBJ2-1 and V is TRBV24-1, with 10 bases identical to TRBD1. Germline V gene lookup returns CDR1 KGHDR and CDR2 SFDVKD. V was clipped by 3 bases and J by 8 bases; unmatched bases: 6. The CDR3 sequence is 15 residues long.

The rearrangement links TRBV7-2 to TRBJ1-2; TRBD1 agrees at 7 bases. Trimming cost V 1 base and J 4 bases; bases outside gene matches: 9. Germline CDR1 SGHTA, CDR2 FQGNSA. This CDR3 has 16 amino acids. CDR3 in amino acids: CASSLGRGGDIYGYTF. Here the CDR3 DNA reads TGTGCCAGCAGCTTAGGGAGAGGGGGCGATATCTATGGCTACACCTTC.

This chain joins TRBV3-1 and TRBJ2-4; 12 positions match TRBD2. The CDR3 covers 16 residues. With V trimmed by 6 bases and J by 7 bases, 10 bases remained unmatched. CDR1 is LGHDT and CDR2 is YNNKEL in the germline V gene (reference sequence). The CDR3 spells CASSPASGGAGNIQYF. For the CDR3, the DNA is TGTGCCAGCAGTCCGGCTAGCGGGGGGGCCGGGAACATTCAGTACTTC.